A single sample is the source of the 28 T cell receptor beta chains below, sequenced in a study of Graves' ophthalmopathy and Graves' hyperthyroidism. Researchers took RNA transcripts and amplified TCR beta CDR3 regions from them. Amplification began with first-round RT-PCR using HTBI primers, then second-round multiplex PCR was performed. One entry per CDR3 protein results from TCRdb running MiXCR on the multiplex PCR reads. Of fewer than 650,000 distinct CDR3 sequences detected, about 24% appear once; the ten largest clones hold roughly 6.9%. Sequencing was done on a sample of peripheral blood. Receptor source: a young woman with stable Graves' hyperthyroidism. Some clones in this sample may be carry-over from other donors' samples.

This clonotype came up a few times. In DNA form, the CDR3 reads TGTGCCAGCATGGAGGGGGGCTCCCAGTGGGGGGAGCTGTTTTTT. Its protein is CASMEGGSQWGELFF. J is TRBJ2-2 and V is TRBV6-1, with D perhaps TRBD1 or TRBD2 (6 bases each). Germline V gene lookup returns CDR1 MNHNS and CDR2 SASEGT. The CDR3 covers 15 residues. V was cut by 7 bases and J by 8 bases, with 20 bases left in between.

About this clonotype itself: This may be a read error, as it is one base from a much larger clone. The chain employs TRBV27 and TRBJ1-2, with a possible D match to TRBD1 (6 bases). There are 14 residues in the CDR3. Germline assignment: CDR1 MNHEY and CDR2 SMNVEV (reference sequence). Trimming left V 2 bases short and J 7 bases short, with 14 bases between. The CDR3 DNA reads as TGTGCCAGCAGTTTACCGGGAGGGGGTCTTGGCTACACCTTC. It specifies CASSLPGGGLGYTF.

The rearrangement uses TRBV28 and TRBJ2-2; 7 bases map to TRBD1. The germline gives CDR1 MDHEN, CDR2 SYDVKM. The CDR3 covers 16 residues. Trimming took 7 bases from V and 1 from J; bases not matched to a gene: 9. The CDR3 here is CASISDRARNTGELFF. The DNA for the CDR3 is TGTGCCAGCATCTCAGACAGGGCCCGGAACACCGGGGAGCTGTTTTTT. Complete variable domain (other parts from reference TRBV28 and TRBJ2-2): DVKVTQSSRYLVKRTGEKVFLECVQDMDHENMFWYRQDPGLGLRLIYFSYDVKMKEKGDIPEGYSVSREKKERFSLILESASTNQTSMYLCASISDRARNTGELFFGEGSRLTVL.

This clonotype was recorded at least ten times. The chain has TRBV20-1 and TRBJ2-7, with 10 bases matching TRBD2. With 0 bases clipped from V and 6 bases from J, the junction kept 11 bases outside the gene matches. The CDR3 spans 16 residues. CDR1 is DFQATT, CDR2 SNEGSKA, per germline (reference sequence). The CDR3 loop is CSAREASGGSTTEQYF. In nucleotides, the CDR3 is TGCAGTGCTAGAGAGGCTAGCGGGGGCTCAACGACCGAGCAGTACTTC.

The chain has TRBV12-3 or TRBV12-4 and TRBJ2-7; D perhaps matches TRBD2 (5 bases). Between the trimmed V and J ends, which lost 0 bases and 4 bases, there was a span of 10 bases. This CDR3 has 14 residues. CDR3 nucleotides: TGTGCCAGCAGTTTAGCGTGGAGGATGTACGAGCAGTACTTC. Translating gives CASSLAWRMYEQYF.

This clonotype was observed a single time. The chain couples TRBV6-5 to TRBJ1-2, with D unclear. CDR1 and CDR2 from the germline V gene are MNHEY and SVGAGI. The ends were cut back, 0 bases at V and 7 bases at J, with 9 bases in the middle. The CDR3 runs 13 residues. CDR3 region: CASSYSPSSGYTF. DNA for the CDR3: TGTGCCAGCAGTTACTCGCCCAGCAGTGGCTACACCTTC.

The chain combines TRBV27 with TRBJ1-2; TRBD1 might be the D (5 bases). CDR3 length: 13 residues. With 5 bases removed from V and 3 bases from J, the gap between germline ends came to 10 bases. Germline assignment: CDR1 MNHEY and CDR2 SMNVEV (reference sequence). The CDR3 DNA follows: TGTGCCAGCAGTGAGGGGATAGACTATGGCTACACCTTC. Translating it yields CASSEGIDYGYTF.

This clonotype was picked up many times. The rearrangement joins TRBV4-1 to TRBJ2-7, with TRBD2 identical over 7 bases. The CDR3 spans 14 residues. V was clipped by 2 bases and J by 0 bases; unmatched bases: 1. Germline-derived CDR1 and CDR2 are MGHRA and YSYEKL. CDR3 loop: CASSQRDYSYEQYF. In nucleotides, the CDR3 is TGCGCCAGCAGCCAACGGGACTACTCCTACGAGCAGTACTTC.

This clonotype was seen ten or more times. This sequence joins TRBV6-1 and TRBJ1-1, with D possibly being TRBD1 (5 bases). Per the germline V gene, CDR1 is MNHNS and CDR2 is SASEGT. Trimming took 1 base from V and 1 from J, leaving 10 bases between them. This CDR3 region has 15 residues. CDR3 DNA: TGTGCCAGCAGTGAAGAAGGGGTGGGGAACACTGAAGCTTTCTTT. It encodes CASSEEGVGNTEAFF.

V is TRBV27 and J is TRBJ2-1; D is possibly TRBD2 (5 bases). Per germline, CDR1 MNHEY and CDR2 SMNVEV (reference sequence). V shed 6 bases and J shed 8 bases, with 20 bases lying between them. The CDR3 consists of 15 residues. The CDR3 coding sequence is TGTGCCAGCAGCCCCACAGCGACTAAAGTGGATGAGCAGTTCTTC. Translating it yields CASSPTATKVDEQFF.

This chain connects TRBV12-3 or TRBV12-4 to TRBJ2-7, with TRBD2 matching over 8 bases. This CDR3 spans 13 amino acids. V lost 8 bases, J lost 6 bases, and 9 bases stayed unmatched. CDR3 amino acids: CASRSGLAGEQYF. CDR3 sequence (DNA): TGTGCCAGCCGTTCTGGACTAGCTGGCGAGCAGTACTTC.

The sample holds many counts of this clonotype. The chain joins TRBV11-2 to TRBJ1-5, with unresolved D. The CDR3 runs to 16 residues. The germline CDR1 and CDR2 sequences are SGHAT and FQNNGV. Deletions cut 0 bases from V and 3 bases from J, with 12 bases between. CDR3 in amino acids: CASSLEGTQTNQPQHF. CDR3 DNA: TGTGCCAGCAGCTTAGAAGGCACTCAGACCAATCAGCCCCAGCATTTT.

This clonotype has a count of ten or more. J is TRBJ2-7 and V is TRBV12-3 or TRBV12-4; no clear D gene. The CDR3 has 15 amino acids. Trimming removed 3 bases at V and 2 bases at J, with 14 bases between. The CDR3 region is CASSFRRQDTYEQYF. As DNA, the CDR3 is TGTGCCAGCAGTTTCAGGCGGCAGGATACCTACGAGCAGTACTTC.

The sample holds many counts of this clonotype. This chain uses TRBV11-2 with TRBJ2-2, with TRBD1 identical over 9 bases. CDR3 length equals 17 residues. V trimming: 3 bases; J trimming: 6 bases; junction bases outside the gene matches: 11. Per germline, CDR1 SGHAT and CDR2 FQNNGV. The CDR3 coding sequence is TGTGCCAGCAGCTTCCCCGCTCCGGGACAGGGCTCCGGGGAGCTGTTTTTT. It specifies CASSFPAPGQGSGELFF.

This clonotype was seen at least ten times. The chain is built from TRBV27 and TRBJ1-1, with D possibly being TRBD1 (5 bases). The CDR3 is 13 amino acids. Germline CDR1 and CDR2: MNHEY and SMNVEV (reference sequence). V was shortened by 3 bases and J by 7 bases, with 12 bases between the two germline ends. CDR3 protein: CASSLGGKVEAFF. DNA of the CDR3: TGTGCCAGCAGTTTGGGGGGAAAGGTTGAAGCTTTCTTT.

The V call is TRBV12-3 or TRBV12-4, the J call TRBJ1-2; the D gene is possibly TRBD1 (5 bases). Trimming cost V 3 bases and J 7 bases, with 12 bases left between them. This CDR3 is built from 13 residues. Here the CDR3 reads CASSLLREGGYTF. CDR3 bases: TGTGCCAGCAGTTTGCTCAGGGAAGGTGGCTACACCTTC.

In DNA, the CDR3 is TGTGCCAGCAGCTATCCGGGACAGGGGGGGCAAGAGACCCAGTACTTC. As protein: CASSYPGQGGQETQYF. This sequence joins TRBV7-8 and TRBJ2-5; 11 bases match TRBD1. With 4 bases clipped from V and 2 bases from J, the junction kept 6 bases outside the gene matches. Germline V CDR1 and CDR2: SGHVS, FQNEAQ. The CDR3 runs to 16 residues.

To note about this clonotype: The junction departs from the called germline gene at one end, perhaps through a read error. The CDR3 nucleotides are TGCGTCAGCAGTGAGCGTGGATATCAGCCCCAGCATTTT. This gives the protein CVSSERGYQPQHF. The chain is built from TRBV10-1 and TRBJ1-5; D gene ambiguous. The CDR3 extends over 13 amino acids. In germline, CDR1 is WNHNN, CDR2 SYGVQD (reference sequence).

This clonotype has a handful of counts. The chain carries TRBV6-1 and TRBJ2-7, with D perhaps TRBD2 (5 bases). Germline V lookup: CDR1 MNHNS, CDR2 SASEGT. V was trimmed by 7 bases and J by 3 bases, leaving 7 bases between them. The CDR3 has 11 amino acids. CDR3 loop: CASIAGYEQYF. CDR3 sequence (DNA): TGTGCCAGCATTGCGGGCTACGAGCAGTACTTC.

J is TRBJ2-7 and V is TRBV20-1, with 8 bases lining up with TRBD2. The CDR3 has 13 amino acids. The trim removed 3 bases at V and 4 bases at J, leaving 5 bases unmatched. The germline V gene encodes CDR1 DFQATT and CDR2 SNEGSKA (reference sequence). CDR3 nucleotides: TGCAGTGCTAGGGTAGCGGGACGGTACGAGCAGTACTTC. This sequence encodes CSARVAGRYEQYF.

This clonotype was found many times. The rearrangement links TRBV24-1 to TRBJ1-1, with D maybe TRBD1 (5 bases). This CDR3 region has 15 residues. CDR1 is KGHDR and CDR2 is SFDVKD in the germline V gene. V was cut by 3 bases and J by 4 bases, with 14 bases left in between. The chain's CDR3 is CATSDPRAGGTEAFF. The CDR3 coding sequence is TGTGCCACCAGTGATCCCAGGGCCGGGGGCACTGAAGCTTTCTTT.

Many counts were recorded for this clonotype. This rearrangement joins TRBV6-1 to TRBJ1-2, with 8 positions matching TRBD1. The CDR3 loop spans 13 amino acids. J gave up 9 bases and V 4 bases, and 7 bases lay outside the gene matches. Germline V gives CDR1 MNHNS, CDR2 SASEGT. The CDR3 reads CASSGAGTGRYTF. CDR3 in DNA: TGTGCCAGCAGTGGAGCCGGGACAGGCCGCTACACCTTC.

This clonotype was seen a handful of times. CDR3 sequence (DNA): TGTGCCAGCAGCTTAAATCCTACAGGGCATGGCTACACCTTC. It specifies CASSLNPTGHGYTF. The chain joins TRBV7-2 to TRBJ1-2; possibly TRBD1 for D (6 bases). From germline, CDR1 is SGHTA and CDR2 FQGNSA. This CDR3 region has 14 residues. V was shortened by 2 bases and J by 6 bases, with 13 bases between the two germline ends.

This clonotype was recorded many times. The chain recombines TRBV20-1 with TRBJ2-7; tentative D call: TRBD2 (5 bases). The CDR3 has 13 residues. V was trimmed by 3 bases and J by 0 bases, leaving 9 bases between them. Germline V gene data show CDR1 as DFQATT and CDR2 as SNEGSKA (reference sequence). CDR3 protein: CSASPGSSYEQYF. CDR3 nucleotide sequence: TGCAGTGCTAGTCCGGGATCCTCCTACGAGCAGTACTTC.

This clonotype was counted at least ten times. The chain recombines TRBV7-9 with TRBJ1-5, with 10 bases fitting TRBD1. The length of the CDR3 is 15 residues. CDR1 is SEHNR, CDR2 FQNEAQ, per germline (reference sequence). The trim removed 5 bases at V and 3 bases at J, leaving 4 bases unmatched. CDR3 nucleotides: TGTGCCAGCAGCCTCGGGACAGGGGACAATCAGCCCCAGCATTTT. It yields the protein CASSLGTGDNQPQHF. Complete variable domain (other parts from reference TRBV7-9 and TRBJ1-5): DTGVSQNPRHKITKRGQNVTFRCDPISEHNRLYWYRQTLGQGPEFLTYFQNEAQLEKSRLLSDRFSAERPKGSFSTLEIQRTEQGDSAMYLCASSLGTGDNQPQHFGDGTRLSIL.

This clonotype came up many times. The chain uses TRBV2 and TRBJ1-2, with 7 bases fitting TRBD1. Trimming took 7 bases from V and 4 from J; bases not matched to a gene: 9. CDR3 length: 14 amino acids. CDR1 is SNHLY and CDR2 is FYNNEI in the germline V gene. CDR3: CASIPGQAAYGYTF. CDR3 coding DNA: TGTGCCAGCATCCCCGGACAGGCTGCCTATGGCTACACCTTC.

This clonotype was detected many times. The chain joins TRBV12-3 or TRBV12-4 to TRBJ1-2; 7 bases fit TRBD1. The CDR3 loop spans 15 amino acids. After removal of 5 bases from V and 3 bases from J, the junction contained 9 bases not matched to a gene. CDR3 loop: CASSQPRQGYYGYTF. In DNA form, the CDR3 reads TGTGCCAGCAGTCAACCTAGACAGGGATACTATGGCTACACCTTC.

The chain combines TRBV6-1 with TRBJ2-2, with D hard to call. The ends were cut back, 4 bases at V and 6 bases at J, with 6 bases in the middle. Germline V lookup: CDR1 MNHNS, CDR2 SASEGT. The CDR3 is made up of 12 amino acids. CDR3 DNA: TGTGCCAGCAGTGTCACCGCCGGGGAGCTGTTTTTT. It encodes CASSVTAGELFF.